The subject of this entry is one T cell receptor beta chain. Antigen unknown. At the DNA level, this CDR3 is encoded by other sequences in the same sample as well. The sample is drawn from a study of shared clonotypes between healthy human individuals. Regarding the study as a whole: Rarefaction demonstrated incomplete sorted-subset sequencing despite large depth.

CD45RO-negative cells were positively selected for CCR7, leaving out terminally differentiated effector memory CD45RA+ cells. The CDR3 has 13 amino acids. V dropped 0 bases and J dropped 6 bases, with 9 bases sitting between them. Germline CDR1 MNHEY, CDR2 SVGAGI. Sequencing was performed with immunoSEQ multiplex PCR; in TCRdb, only in-frame clones are kept and a portion is missing. The table records just over 2,000,000 clones, over 85% of them present only once. Sequenced input: naive CD8+ T cells sorted from blood. This TCR came from a man aged 18 to 35 in good health. This sequence joins TRBV6-5 and TRBJ2-7; D uncertain. The CDR3 bases are TGTGCCAGCAGTTACTCGCCGGTCGGCGAGCAGTACTTC. Its translation is CASSYSPVGEQYF.